These 30 T cell receptor beta chains share one sample of origin, sequenced in a study of blood T cells in healthy people across ages (dated by TCRdb to 2014 to 2015). Receptors were amplified or captured by 5' RACE. TCRdb lists the instrument as Illumina HiSeq 2500. A second about 6 to 11 cycle PCR used a sample-barcoded 5' primer and a J-beta primer mix. TCRdb redid the processing of the public reads, applying fastp at Q25 and MiXCR, and retained in-frame beta chains. Each record represents a unique CDR3 protein, reported with the most common genes and DNA among its rows. The sample table records fewer than 650,000 distinct CDR3 sequences; roughly a quarter of these occur just once. Clones ranked in the top ten supply 3% to 4.5% of the sample. This same sample was also taken into another study, of T cells of mothers and their children.

The sequenced material came from blood. The receptors were gathered from a boy aged 2 to 10 in good health.

The J gene is TRBJ2-1, the V gene TRBV20-1, with 7 bases lining up with TRBD2. The CDR3 runs to 14 residues. The germline CDR1 and CDR2 sequences are DFQATT and SNEGSKA (reference sequence). J was trimmed by 8 bases and V by 3 bases; bases with no gene match: 10. The CDR3 sequence: CSASGGRAIYEQFF. The CDR3 DNA follows: TGCAGTGCTAGCGGGGGGAGGGCCATATATGAGCAGTTCTTC.

The chain joins TRBV13 to TRBJ1-2; a weak D match, TRBD1 (6 bases). Trimming shortened V by 2 bases and J by 8 bases, and 9 bases separated the two germline ends. This CDR3 has 12 amino acids. Germline V gene lookup returns CDR1 PRHDT and CDR2 FYEKMQ (reference sequence). In DNA, the CDR3 is TGTGCCAGCAGCTTAAGGGACATCGGCTACACCTTC. This codes for CASSLRDIGYTF.

The rearrangement joins TRBV18 to TRBJ2-1; D gene ambiguous. The germline CDR1 and CDR2 sequences are KGHSH and LQKENI. CDR3 size: 12 residues. With 6 bases removed from V and 7 bases from J, the gap between germline ends came to 10 bases. The chain's CDR3 is CASSPMRNEQFF. DNA for the CDR3: TGTGCCAGCTCTCCGATGCGTAATGAGCAGTTCTTC.

The chain couples TRBV7-6 to TRBJ2-5; perhaps TRBD2 as D (7 bases). CDR3 length equals 16 residues. Germline V gene sequence: CDR1 SGHVS, CDR2 FNYEAQ. V lost 1 base and J 5 bases, leaving 17 bases between the germline ends. CDR3 in DNA: TGTGCCAGCAGCTTAGGAACGGGGGGCGGGGAGGAGACCCAGTACTTC. It yields the protein CASSLGTGGGEETQYF.

This clonotype was counted at least ten times. The gene calls are TRBV12-3 or TRBV12-4 and TRBJ1-4; D ambiguous. With 4 bases removed from V and 8 bases from J, the gap between germline ends came to 8 bases. CDR3 length: 12 residues. The CDR3, as DNA: TGTGCCAGCAGTTCCGGACGGGAAAAACTGTTTTTT. Amino acid sequence: CASSSGREKLFF.

The chain joins TRBV5-6 to TRBJ1-2; no definite D call. This CDR3 contains 13 residues. V lost 5 bases to trimming and J lost 8 bases, with 16 bases between them. CDR1 and CDR2 from the germline V gene are SGHDT and YYEEEE. CDR3 protein: CASSVGLERGYTF. In DNA form, the CDR3 reads TGTGCCAGCAGTGTCGGACTCGAACGGGGCTACACCTTC.

This clonotype was observed a handful of times. The genes are TRBV2 and TRBJ1-2; tentatively, D is TRBD1 (5 bases). CDR1 SNHLY and CDR2 FYNNEI come from the germline V gene. CDR3 length: 11 residues. V lost 4 bases and J lost 8, with 8 bases in between. CDR3 protein: CASSVRDGYTF. The CDR3 region has the DNA TGTGCCAGCAGTGTTCGGGACGGCTACACCTTC.

This clonotype was counted many times. The chain employs TRBV4-2 and TRBJ1-4; tentative D call: TRBD1 (5 bases). Per the germline V gene, CDR1 is LGHNA and CDR2 is YNFKEQ. The V and J ends lost 4 bases and 0 bases respectively, with 21 bases between them. The CDR3 runs to 19 residues. The CDR3 sequence: CASSRRRQQEGTTNEKLFF. The DNA of the CDR3 is TGTGCCAGCAGCCGAAGACGACAGCAGGAGGGGACAACTAATGAAAAACTGTTTTTT.

The V gene is TRBV4-3, the J gene TRBJ1-4; the D gene is possibly TRBD1 (5 bases). Germline loops: CDR1 LGHNA, CDR2 YSLEER. This CDR3 has 13 residues. Trimming took off 0 bases at V and 12 bases at J, with 11 bases between the two ends. The CDR3 spells CASSQDRRGQLFF. The DNA of the CDR3 is TGCGCCAGCAGCCAAGATCGAAGGGGACAACTGTTTTTT.

The rearrangement joins TRBV5-4 to TRBJ1-4, with D maybe TRBD1 (5 bases). V was pared by 1 base and J by 8 bases, with 12 bases between. CDR3 size: 14 residues. The germline V gene encodes CDR1 SGHNT and CDR2 YYREEE (reference sequence). This chain's CDR3 is CASSLTVTDEKLFF. CDR3 in DNA: TGTGCCAGCAGCTTGACCGTGACAGACGAAAAACTGTTTTTT.

In its sample, this clonotype was seen a few times. The gene calls are TRBV6-4 and TRBJ1-1, with a possible D match to TRBD1 (6 bases). V lost 4 bases and J 5 bases, leaving 14 bases between the germline ends. CDR3 length equals 14 residues. The V gene's germline CDR1 is MRHNA and CDR2 SNTAGT. CDR3: CASSVSGEGTEAFF. The CDR3 DNA reads TGTGCCAGCAGTGTTTCAGGGGAGGGGACTGAAGCTTTCTTT.

This clonotype occurred a few times. The chain is built from TRBV6-1 and TRBJ2-6; TRBD2 is a possible D gene (6 bases). The CDR3 is made up of 14 amino acids. V was shortened by 8 bases and J by 4 bases, with 12 bases between the two germline ends. CDR1 and CDR2 (germline): MNHNS, SASEGT. CDR3 sequence reads: CASRRGTGANVLTF. CDR3 DNA: TGTGCCAGCCGCCGGGGGACCGGGGCCAACGTCCTGACTTTC.

This clonotype has just a few counts. The chain recombines TRBV20-1 with TRBJ2-4; TRBD1 matches at 7 bases. CDR3 size: 14 residues. In germline, CDR1 is DFQATT, CDR2 SNEGSKA (reference sequence). The junction had 3 bases not matched to a gene; V was cut back by 2 bases and J by 2 bases. The CDR3 coding sequence is TGCAGTGCTAGAACACAGGGGCCCAAAAACATTCAGTACTTC. Translated, it gives CSARTQGPKNIQYF.

The chain recombines TRBV10-3 with TRBJ2-5; 7 nucleotides align to TRBD1. The end of the DNA fits TRBJ2-7 better, so the J call may be wrong. Per the germline V gene, CDR1 is ENHRY and CDR2 is SYGVKD. The CDR3 runs to 15 residues. The CDR3 loop is CAISEGGASSYEQYF. The CDR3 DNA reads TGTGCCATCAGTGAAGGGGGCGCAAGCTCCTACGAGCAGTACTTC.

V and J are TRBV27 and TRBJ2-3, with 9 positions matching TRBD2. CDR1 is MNHEY, CDR2 SMNVEV, per germline (reference sequence). J lost 3 bases, V lost 6 bases, and 13 bases had no gene match. CDR3 length: 17 residues. As DNA, the CDR3 is TGTGCCAGCAGGAAGTATGTTGCGGGAGGGCTTACAGATACGCAGTATTTT. Its translation is CASRKYVAGGLTDTQYF.

This clonotype was found a few times. V usage is TRBV27 and J usage is TRBJ1-5; weak D call: TRBD1 (5 bases). The V end lost 0 bases, the J end lost 7 bases, and 7 bases lay between the germline ends. The germline gives CDR1 MNHEY, CDR2 SMNVEV (reference sequence). This CDR3 contains 13 residues. The DNA for the CDR3 is TGTGCCAGCAGTTTATCATGGGGGCAGCCCCAGCATTTT. The encoded protein is CASSLSWGQPQHF.

This clonotype was detected only a few times. The chain joins TRBV7-2 to TRBJ2-5; D call uncertain. V was pared by 2 bases and J by 2 bases, with 12 bases between. Germline CDR1 is SGHTA and CDR2 is FQGNSA. This CDR3 has 15 amino acids. CDR3 nucleotide sequence: TGTGCCAGCAGCTTATTCTGGGGTTTTCAAGAGACCCAGTACTTC. This encodes CASSLFWGFQETQYF.

This clonotype has ten or more counts. The V gene is TRBV20-1, the J gene TRBJ2-7, with 8 nucleotides matching TRBD1. CDR3 size: 14 residues. After removal of 1 base from V and 4 bases from J, the junction contained 6 bases not matched to a gene. CDR1 is DFQATT and CDR2 is SNEGSKA in the germline V gene (reference sequence). CDR3 sequence reads: CSARGQGFTYEQYF. DNA for the CDR3: TGCAGTGCTAGAGGACAGGGGTTTACTTACGAGCAGTACTTC.

As regards this clonotype: Sequence at one end of the junction differs from germline and may be a read error. The chain couples TRBV5-1 to TRBJ1-4; D is perhaps TRBD1 (6 bases). The CDR3 runs to 15 residues. CDR1 is SGHRS, CDR2 YFSETQ, per germline. The CDR3 DNA sequence: TGCGCCAGCAGTCCGTCGGGGGCGGCTAATGAAAAACTGTCTTTT. Translation gives CASSPSGAANEKLSF.

About this clonotype: Given a much more abundant clone one base away, this may be a read error. This chain joins TRBV2 and TRBJ2-7; tentative D call: TRBD1 (6 bases). CDR3 length equals 12 residues. Germline V lookup: CDR1 SNHLY, CDR2 FYNNEI. CDR3 region: CPSSQDSRGQYF. As DNA, the CDR3 is TGTCCCAGCAGTCAGGACAGCCGGGGGCAGTACTTC.

This chain links TRBV7-9 with TRBJ2-1; 7 nucleotides match TRBD1. CDR3 length: 15 residues. CDR1 is SEHNR and CDR2 is FQNEAQ in the germline V gene (reference sequence). V trimming: 5 bases; J trimming: 0 bases; junction bases outside the gene matches: 4. CDR3 sequence reads: CASSGGQDSYNEQFF. The DNA for the CDR3 is TGTGCCAGCAGCGGAGGACAGGACTCCTACAATGAGCAGTTCTTC.

This clonotype was seen a handful of times. The rearrangement links TRBV5-6 to TRBJ1-1, with 9 bases lining up with TRBD1. V was clipped by 1 base and J by 5 bases; unmatched bases: 6. This CDR3 is 15 amino acids long. Looked up from germline, CDR1 is SGHDT and CDR2 is YYEEEE. Written as DNA, the CDR3 is TGTGCCAGCAGCTTGAGGGACAGGGAGGGGACTGAAGCTTTCTTT. As protein: CASSLRDREGTEAFF. The whole variable domain, filled in from reference TRBV5-6 and TRBJ1-1, reads DAGVTQSPTHLIKTRGQQVTLRCSPKSGHDTVSWYQQALGQGPQFIFQYYEEEERQRGNFPDRFSGHQFPNYSSELNVNALLLGDSALYLCASSLRDREGTEAFFGQGTRLTVV.

The V gene is TRBV29-1, the J gene TRBJ2-5; TRBD2 agrees at 7 bases. The J call may be in error: the DNA end matches TRBJ2-7 better. Germline V gene lookup returns CDR1 SQVTM and CDR2 ANQGSEA. This CDR3 region has 14 residues. The CDR3 DNA reads TGCAGCGTTGAAGATCCCCAGGGAGGGTACGAGCAGTACTTC. Protein product: CSVEDPQGGYEQYF.

The V call is TRBV7-9, the J call TRBJ2-6; unclear D gene. Germline CDR1 reads SEHNR; CDR2 reads FQNEAQ (reference sequence). V was clipped by 5 bases and J by 0 bases, with 8 bases between them. The CDR3 is 15 residues long. The CDR3 spells CASSEQISGANVLTF. In DNA, the CDR3 is TGTGCCAGCAGCGAACAGATCTCTGGGGCCAACGTCCTGACTTTC.

This clonotype has only a few counts. The rearrangement uses TRBV6-2 or TRBV6-3 and TRBJ2-3; no definite D call. From germline, CDR1 is MNHEY and CDR2 SVGEGT. There are 14 residues in the CDR3. The V gene lost 0 bases and the J gene lost 0 bases, with 4 bases spanning the gap. The CDR3 protein is CASSYSTSTDTQYF. In DNA, the CDR3 is TGTGCCAGCAGTTACTCGACTAGCACAGATACGCAGTATTTT.

This clonotype was picked up a small number of times. V usage is TRBV4-1 and J usage is TRBJ2-5; 7 nucleotides line up with TRBD1. The DNA end favors TRBJ2-7, so the J call may be wrong. Germline-derived CDR1 and CDR2 are MGHRA and YSYEKL. CDR3 size: 14 residues. The CDR3 is CASSQPRQGYEQYF. The CDR3 bases are TGCGCCAGCAGCCAACCAAGACAGGGTTACGAGCAGTACTTC.

The chain carries TRBV12-3 or TRBV12-4 and TRBJ2-6; no firm D call. The CDR3 consists of 14 residues. V was trimmed by 7 bases and J by 2 bases, leaving 9 bases between them. As DNA, the CDR3 is TGTGCCAGCATCCCTGCCGCTGGGGCCAACGTCCTGACTTTC. This codes for CASIPAAGANVLTF.

This chain joins TRBV12-3 or TRBV12-4 and TRBJ2-2; D tentatively reads TRBD1 or TRBD2 (6 bases each). V dropped 5 bases and J dropped 7 bases, with 17 bases sitting between them. CDR3 length: 15 amino acids. CDR3 amino acids: CASSLQVGGHGELFF. CDR3 nucleotide sequence: TGTGCCAGCAGTCTCCAGGTTGGGGGGCACGGGGAGCTGTTTTTT.

This clonotype came up a few times. The DNA of the CDR3 is TGTGCCAGCGAGGGCCCATTGGAGCAGTTCTTC. It specifies CASEGPLEQFF. This rearrangement joins TRBV3-1 to TRBJ2-1; a possible D gene is TRBD2 (5 bases). Trimming took 8 bases from V and 10 from J, leaving 12 bases between them. The CDR3 has 11 amino acids. Germline lookup yields CDR1 LGHDT and CDR2 YNNKEL (reference sequence).

Only a few counts were recorded for this clonotype. The chain recombines TRBV29-1 with TRBJ2-1; D remains ambiguous. Germline CDR1 reads SQVTM; CDR2 reads ANQGSEA. This CDR3 is 14 amino acids long. Trimming took 4 bases from V and 2 from J, leaving 12 bases between them. The CDR3 nucleotides are TGCAGCGTTGGGGGAAGTGTCGCCTACAATGAGCAGTTCTTC. It specifies CSVGGSVAYNEQFF.